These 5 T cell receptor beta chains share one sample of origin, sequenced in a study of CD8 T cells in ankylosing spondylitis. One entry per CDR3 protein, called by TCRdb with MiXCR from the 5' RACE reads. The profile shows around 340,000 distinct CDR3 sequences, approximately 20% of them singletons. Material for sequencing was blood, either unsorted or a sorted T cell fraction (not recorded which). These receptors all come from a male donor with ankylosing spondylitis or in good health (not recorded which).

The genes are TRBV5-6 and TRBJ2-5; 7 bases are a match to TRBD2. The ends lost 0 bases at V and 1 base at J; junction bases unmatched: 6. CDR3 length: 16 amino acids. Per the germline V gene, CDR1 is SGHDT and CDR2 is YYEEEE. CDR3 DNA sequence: TGTGCCAGCAGCTTGGGACCCTCTAGCGGCCAAGAGACCCAGTACTTC. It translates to CASSLGPSSGQETQYF.

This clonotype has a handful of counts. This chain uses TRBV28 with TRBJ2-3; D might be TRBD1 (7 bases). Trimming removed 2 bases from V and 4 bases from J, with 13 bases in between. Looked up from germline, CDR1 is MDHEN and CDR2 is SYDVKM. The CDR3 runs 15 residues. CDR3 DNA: TGTGCCAGCAGTTTACTCCAGGGGGGCGCAGATACGCAGTATTTT. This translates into CASSLLQGGADTQYF.

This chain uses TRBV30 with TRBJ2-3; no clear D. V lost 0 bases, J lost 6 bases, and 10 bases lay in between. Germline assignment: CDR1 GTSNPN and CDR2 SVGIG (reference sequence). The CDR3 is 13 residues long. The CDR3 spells CAWSVLGGDTQYF. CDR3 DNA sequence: TGTGCCTGGAGTGTACTCGGTGGGGATACGCAGTATTTT.

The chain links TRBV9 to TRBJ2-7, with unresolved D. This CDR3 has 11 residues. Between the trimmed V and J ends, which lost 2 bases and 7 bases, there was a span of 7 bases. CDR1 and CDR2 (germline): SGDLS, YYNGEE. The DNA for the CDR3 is TGTGCCAGCAGCGTGACCCTGGAGCAGTACTTC. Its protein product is CASSVTLEQYF. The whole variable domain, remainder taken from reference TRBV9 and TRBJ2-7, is DSGVTQTPKHLITATGQRVTLRCSPRSGDLSVYWYQQSLDQGLQFLIQYYNGEERAKGNILERFSAQQFPDLHSELNLSSLELGDSALYFCASSVTLEQYFGPGTRLTVT.

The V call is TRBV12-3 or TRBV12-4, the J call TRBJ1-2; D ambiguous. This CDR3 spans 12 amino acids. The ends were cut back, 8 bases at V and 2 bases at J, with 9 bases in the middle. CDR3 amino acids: CASLAANYGYTF. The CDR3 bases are TGTGCCAGCCTGGCGGCAAACTATGGCTACACCTTC.